One and the same sample provided the 5 T cell receptor beta chains below, sequenced in a study of T cells in tumors after PD-1 blockade. Generated by immunoSEQ multiplex PCR, the TCRdb table keeps only in-frame clones and is missing some. Of approximately 46,000 clones listed, approximately 75% are singletons. Here the sequenced sample was PBMCs, taken before anti-PD-1 treatment. These receptors were taken from a human donor with basal cell carcinoma.

This sequence joins TRBV28 and TRBJ1-4; D is unresolved. V was trimmed by 4 bases and J by 8 bases, leaving 26 bases between them. The V gene's germline CDR1 is MDHEN and CDR2 SYDVKM. This CDR3 has 18 residues. In nucleotides, the CDR3 is TGTGCCAGCAGTTCCCCCCCGGTACAACAACACGTATGGGAAAAACTGTTTTTT. Its protein product is CASSSPPVQQHVWEKLFF.

The chain couples TRBV10-2 to TRBJ1-2; 7 positions agree with TRBD1. CDR1 is WSHSY and CDR2 is SAAADI in the germline V gene. With 10 bases clipped from V and 13 bases from J, the junction kept 15 bases outside the gene matches. The CDR3 consists of 12 residues. The CDR3 DNA sequence: TGCGCCACCAGGGGGAGGGGGCATTATTGCACCTTC. Protein product: CATRGRGHYCTF.

This clone was seen a single time. The chain joins TRBV10-3 to TRBJ1-3, with D perhaps TRBD1 (5 bases). CDR1 and CDR2 from the germline V gene are ENHRY and SYGVKD. The CDR3 has 16 amino acids. Trimming took off 5 bases at V and 3 bases at J, with 17 bases between the two ends. As DNA, the CDR3 is TGTGCCATCAGTTCGCCCGGCAGGGAGAATGGAAACACCATATATTTT. This encodes CAISSPGRENGNTIYF.

The rearrangement uses TRBV5-1 and TRBJ2-2, with TRBD2 matching over 7 bases. The CDR3 spans 14 residues. Germline CDR1 reads SGHRS; CDR2 reads YFSETQ. J lost 5 bases, V lost 0 bases, and 1 base had no gene match. CDR3 sequence reads: CASSLAGGTGELFF. DNA of the CDR3: TGCGCCAGCAGCTTGGCGGGAGGTACCGGGGAGCTGTTTTTT.

V gene TRBV23-1 combines with J gene TRBJ1-2; 8 positions match TRBD1. TRBV23-1 is annotated as an ORF whose role is uncertain. This CDR3 comprises 16 residues. Trimming took 3 bases from V and 4 from J; bases not matched to a gene: 10. CDR3 protein: CASSQGDRPVFYGYTF. DNA of the CDR3: TGCGCCAGCAGTCAGGGGGACAGGCCGGTCTTCTATGGCTACACCTTC.